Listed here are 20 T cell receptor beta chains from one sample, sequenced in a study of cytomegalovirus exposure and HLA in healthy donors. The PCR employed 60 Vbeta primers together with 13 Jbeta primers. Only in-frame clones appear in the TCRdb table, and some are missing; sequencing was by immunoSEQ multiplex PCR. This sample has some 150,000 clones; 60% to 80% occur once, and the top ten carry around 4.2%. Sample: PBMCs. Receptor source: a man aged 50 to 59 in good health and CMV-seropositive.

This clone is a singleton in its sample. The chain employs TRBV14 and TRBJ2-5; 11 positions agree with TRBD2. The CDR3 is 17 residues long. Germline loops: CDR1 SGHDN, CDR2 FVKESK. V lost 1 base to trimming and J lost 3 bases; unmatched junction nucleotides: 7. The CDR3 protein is CASSQVASGRTKETQYF. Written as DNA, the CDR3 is TGTGCCAGCAGCCAAGTCGCTAGCGGGAGGACTAAAGAGACCCAGTACTTC. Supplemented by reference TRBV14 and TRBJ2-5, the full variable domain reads EAGVTQFPSHSVIEKGQTVTLRCDPISGHDNLYWYRRVMGKEIKFLLHFVKESKQDESGMPNNRFLAERTGGTYSTLKVQPAELEDSGVYFCASSQVASGRTKETQYFGPGTRLLVL.

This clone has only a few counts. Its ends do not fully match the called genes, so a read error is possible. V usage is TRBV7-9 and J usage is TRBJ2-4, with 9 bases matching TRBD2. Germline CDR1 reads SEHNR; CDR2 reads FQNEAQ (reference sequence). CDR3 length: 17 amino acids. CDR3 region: CSSSLLAGGPFKNIQYF. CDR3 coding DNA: TGTTCCAGCAGCTTACTGGCGGGGGGGCCATTCAAAAACATTCAGTACTTC.

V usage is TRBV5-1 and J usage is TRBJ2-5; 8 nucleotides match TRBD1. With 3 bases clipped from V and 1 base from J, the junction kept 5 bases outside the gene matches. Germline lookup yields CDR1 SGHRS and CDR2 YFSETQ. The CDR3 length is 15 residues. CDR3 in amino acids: CASSSQGQGQETQYF. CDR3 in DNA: TGCGCCAGCAGCTCCCAAGGACAGGGCCAAGAGACCCAGTACTTC.

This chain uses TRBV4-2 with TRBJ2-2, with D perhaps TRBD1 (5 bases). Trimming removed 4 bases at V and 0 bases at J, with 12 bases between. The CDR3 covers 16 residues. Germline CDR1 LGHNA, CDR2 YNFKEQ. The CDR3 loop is CASSPDVGANTGELFF. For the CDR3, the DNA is TGTGCCAGCAGCCCGGACGTAGGGGCGAACACCGGGGAGCTGTTTTTT.

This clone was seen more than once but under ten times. In nucleotides, the CDR3 is TGTGCCAGCAGCTTAGCAGAGACGACATGGAATGGCTACACCTTC. Residues: CASSLAETTWNGYTF. The rearrangement joins TRBV7-9 to TRBJ1-2; D gene uncertain. The CDR3 length is 15 residues. V lost 0 bases, J lost 6 bases, and 14 bases lay in between. CDR1 is SEHNR and CDR2 is FQNEAQ in the germline V gene (reference sequence). The whole variable domain, filled in from reference TRBV7-9 and TRBJ1-2, reads DTGVSQNPRHKITKRGQNVTFRCDPISEHNRLYWYRQTLGQGPEFLTYFQNEAQLEKSRLLSDRFSAERPKGSFSTLEIQRTEQGDSAMYLCASSLAETTWNGYTFGSGTRLTVV.

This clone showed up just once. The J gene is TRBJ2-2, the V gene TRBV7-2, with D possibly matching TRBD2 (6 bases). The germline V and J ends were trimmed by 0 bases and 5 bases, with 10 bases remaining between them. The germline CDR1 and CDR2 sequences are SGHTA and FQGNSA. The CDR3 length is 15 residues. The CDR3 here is CASSLALAGTGELFF. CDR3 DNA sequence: TGTGCCAGCAGCTTAGCACTAGCCGGGACCGGGGAGCTGTTTTTT.

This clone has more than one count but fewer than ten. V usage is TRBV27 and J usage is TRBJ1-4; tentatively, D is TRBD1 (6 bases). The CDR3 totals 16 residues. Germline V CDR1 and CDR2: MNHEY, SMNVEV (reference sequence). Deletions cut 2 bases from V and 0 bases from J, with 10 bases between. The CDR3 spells CASSLNRVATNEKLFF. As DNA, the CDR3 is TGTGCCAGCAGTTTAAACAGGGTCGCAACTAATGAAAAACTGTTTTTT.

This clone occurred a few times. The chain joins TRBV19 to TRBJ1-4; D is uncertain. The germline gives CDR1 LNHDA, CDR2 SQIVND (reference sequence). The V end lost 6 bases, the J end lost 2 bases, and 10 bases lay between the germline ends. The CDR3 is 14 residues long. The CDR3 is CASRRERTNEKLFF. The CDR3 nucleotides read TGTGCCAGTAGACGGGAGAGGACTAATGAAAAACTGTTTTTT.

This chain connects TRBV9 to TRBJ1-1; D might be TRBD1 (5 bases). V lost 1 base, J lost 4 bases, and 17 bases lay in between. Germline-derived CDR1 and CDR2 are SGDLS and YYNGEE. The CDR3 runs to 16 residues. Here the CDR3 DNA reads TGTGCCAGCAGCGTACCCTCGGGAGGGGTGGGCACTGAAGCTTTCTTT. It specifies CASSVPSGGVGTEAFF.

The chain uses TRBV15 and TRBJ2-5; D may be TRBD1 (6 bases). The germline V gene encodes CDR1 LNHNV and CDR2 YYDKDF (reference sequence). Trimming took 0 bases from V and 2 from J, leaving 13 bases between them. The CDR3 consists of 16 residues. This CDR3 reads CATSRDRGIGQETQYF. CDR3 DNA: TGTGCCACCAGCAGAGACAGGGGAATCGGACAAGAGACCCAGTACTTC.

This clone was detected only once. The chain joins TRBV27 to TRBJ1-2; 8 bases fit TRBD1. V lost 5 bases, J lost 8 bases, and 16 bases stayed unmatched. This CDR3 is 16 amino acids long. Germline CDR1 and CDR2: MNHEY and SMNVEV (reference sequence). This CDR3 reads CASSPSIGTGYGGYTF. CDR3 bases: TGTGCCAGCAGTCCCAGTATTGGGACAGGCTATGGCGGCTACACCTTC.

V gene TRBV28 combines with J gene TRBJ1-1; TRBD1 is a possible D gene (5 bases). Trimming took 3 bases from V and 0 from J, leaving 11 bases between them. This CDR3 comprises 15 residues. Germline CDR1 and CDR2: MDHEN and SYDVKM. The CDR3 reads CASSFVGLLNTEAFF. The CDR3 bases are TGTGCCAGCAGTTTTGTGGGGCTTTTGAACACTGAAGCTTTCTTT.

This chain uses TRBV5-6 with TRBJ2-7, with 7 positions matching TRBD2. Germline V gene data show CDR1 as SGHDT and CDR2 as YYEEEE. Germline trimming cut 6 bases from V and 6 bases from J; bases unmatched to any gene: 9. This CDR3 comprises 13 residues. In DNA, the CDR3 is TGTGCCAGCACCATCGGACTAGGAGGCGAGCAGTACTTC. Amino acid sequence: CASTIGLGGEQYF.

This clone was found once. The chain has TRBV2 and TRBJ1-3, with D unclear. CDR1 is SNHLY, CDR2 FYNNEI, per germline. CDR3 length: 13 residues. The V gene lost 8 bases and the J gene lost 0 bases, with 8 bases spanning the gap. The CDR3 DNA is TGTGCCAGCGGTACAGACTCTGGAAACACCATATATTTT. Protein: CASGTDSGNTIYF.

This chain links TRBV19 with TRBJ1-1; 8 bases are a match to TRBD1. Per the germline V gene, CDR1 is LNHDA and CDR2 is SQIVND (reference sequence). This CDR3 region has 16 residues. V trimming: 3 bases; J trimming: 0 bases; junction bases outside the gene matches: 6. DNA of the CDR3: TGTGCCAGTAGTATGCGACAGGGGTCCCTGAACACTGAAGCTTTCTTT. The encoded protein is CASSMRQGSLNTEAFF.

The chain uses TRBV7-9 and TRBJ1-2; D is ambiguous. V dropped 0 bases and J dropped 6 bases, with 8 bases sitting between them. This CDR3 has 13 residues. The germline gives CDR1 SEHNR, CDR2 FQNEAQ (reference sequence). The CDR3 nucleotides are TGTGCCAGCAGCTTAGCGGGAGGAGATGGCTACACCTTC. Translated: CASSLAGGDGYTF.

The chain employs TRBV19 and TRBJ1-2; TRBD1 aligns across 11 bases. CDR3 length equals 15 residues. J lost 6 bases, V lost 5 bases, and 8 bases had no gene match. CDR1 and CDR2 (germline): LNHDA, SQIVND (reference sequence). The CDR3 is CASSVDRGLTHGYTF. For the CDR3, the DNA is TGTGCCAGTAGTGTGGACAGGGGGCTCACCCATGGCTACACCTTC.

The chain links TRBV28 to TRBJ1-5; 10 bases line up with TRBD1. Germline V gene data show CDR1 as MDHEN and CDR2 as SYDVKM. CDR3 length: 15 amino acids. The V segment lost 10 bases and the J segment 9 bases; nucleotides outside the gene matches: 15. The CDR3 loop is CAMGTGVREGRPQHF. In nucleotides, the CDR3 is TGTGCCATGGGGACAGGGGTCCGAGAAGGGAGGCCCCAGCATTTT. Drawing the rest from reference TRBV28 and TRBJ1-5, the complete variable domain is DVKVTQSSRYLVKRTGEKVFLECVQDMDHENMFWYRQDPGLGLRLIYFSYDVKMKEKGDIPEGYSVSREKKERFSLILESASTNQTSMYLCAMGTGVREGRPQHFGDGTRLSIL.

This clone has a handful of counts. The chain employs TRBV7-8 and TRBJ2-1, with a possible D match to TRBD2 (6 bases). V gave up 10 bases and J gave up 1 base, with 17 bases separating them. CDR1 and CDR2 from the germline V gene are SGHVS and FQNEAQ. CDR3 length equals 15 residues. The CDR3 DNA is TGTGCCACTCAGCGGGCAGTTCAGTCCTACAATGAGCAGTTCTTC. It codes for CATQRAVQSYNEQFF.

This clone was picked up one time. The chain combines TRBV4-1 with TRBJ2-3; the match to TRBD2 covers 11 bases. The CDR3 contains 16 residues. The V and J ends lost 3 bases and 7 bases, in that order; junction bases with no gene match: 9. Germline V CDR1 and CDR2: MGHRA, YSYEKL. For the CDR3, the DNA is TGCGCCAGCAGCCAGGGAACTAGCGGGGGCCAAAATACGCAGTATTTT. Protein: CASSQGTSGGQNTQYF.